This TCR beta chain was captured in a study of metastatic and nonmetastatic thyroid tumors. Germline-derived CDR1 and CDR2 are LGHNA and YSLEER. This CDR3 region has 17 residues. Trimming shortened V by 1 base and J by 3 bases, and 18 bases separated the two germline ends. Authors' analysis steps: CDR3 was compared across clinicopathological groups, and the resulting differences were used to build a distant-metastasis classifier for papillary thyroid cancer. TCRdb recomputed clones from the PCR reads via MiXCR. The V and J calls were not made by the authors but by TCRdb's processing. The data show some 40,000 clones, around a fifth seen once. Prior to thyroid surgery, none of the patients had received any treatment. There are many counts of this clone.

The rearrangement links TRBV4-3 to TRBJ1-2; possible D gene TRBD1, 6 bases. What was sequenced was blood. This TCR was sampled from a female donor with papillary thyroid cancer or a benign thyroid nodule (not recorded which). Some clones in this sample may be carry-over from other donors' samples. The CDR3 region is CASSQVFRGARHYGYTF. In DNA form, the CDR3 reads TGCGCCAGCAGCCAAGTCTTTCGGGGGGCGCGTCACTATGGCTACACCTTC.